A single sample is the source of the 5 T cell receptor beta chains below, sequenced in a study of T cell responses to AZD1222 COVID-19 vaccine (dated by TCRdb to 2020 to 2023). What this sample's time point label stands for: about 28 days (+/-7) after the second vaccine dose. Library preparation was by the immunoSEQ multiplex PCR assay. This is the immuneACCESS table as TCRdb keeps it, with only in-frame sequences that have V and J called. A part of the clones is gone; compared with another copy, unresolved V genes explain less than half, and the rest is unexplained. This sample holds approximately 170,000 clones; approximately 86% were observed only once. Of the sample, approximately 10% falls within the top ten clones. Sample: peripheral blood, taken 28 days after the second AZD1222 dose. These receptors were obtained from an adult who received the AZD1222 COVID-19 vaccine.

The CDR3 spells CASSLSGPVWQYF. The CDR3 nucleotides read TGTGCCAGCAGTTTAAGCGGGCCAGTCTGGCAGTACTTC. This sequence joins TRBV12-3 or TRBV12-4 and TRBJ2-7; D is possibly TRBD2 (6 bases). This CDR3 spans 13 amino acids. Trimming pared 2 bases from V and 9 bases from J, leaving 14 bases between.

CDR3 region: CASSQWTGEGAFF. DNA for the CDR3: TGCGCCAGCAGCCAATGGACAGGGGAGGGAGCTTTCTTT. The genes are TRBV4-1 and TRBJ1-1; 9 positions match TRBD1. The V gene end was trimmed by 2 bases and the J gene end by 10 bases; junction bases not matched to a gene: 5. Germline lookup yields CDR1 MGHRA and CDR2 YSYEKL. There are 13 residues in the CDR3.

This clone was seen a few times. Here the CDR3 reads CASSLVGTPGEKLFF. As DNA, the CDR3 is TGTGCCAGCAGCTTGGTCGGGACGCCAGGCGAAAAACTGTTTTTT. This chain joins TRBV5-4 and TRBJ1-4; D possibly corresponds to TRBD1 (5 bases). This CDR3 comprises 15 residues. V dropped 0 bases and J dropped 8 bases, with 14 bases sitting between them. The V gene's germline CDR1 is SGHNT and CDR2 YYREEE (reference sequence).

This clone was observed a handful of times. The rearrangement joins TRBV24-1 to TRBJ2-1; 12 bases are a match to TRBD2. After removal of 4 bases from V and 3 bases from J, the junction contained 6 bases not matched to a gene. From germline, CDR1 is KGHDR and CDR2 SFDVKD. The CDR3 loop spans 17 amino acids. The CDR3 region is CATSDHLAGGCYNEQFF. DNA of the CDR3: TGTGCCACCAGTGACCATCTAGCGGGGGGGTGCTACAATGAGCAGTTCTTC.

V gene TRBV5-5 combines with J gene TRBJ2-7; TRBD1 aligns across 8 bases. The CDR3 has 15 amino acids. The germline CDR1 and CDR2 sequences are SGHKS and YYEKEE (reference sequence). V lost 4 bases and J lost 2; bases outside the gene matches: 8. CDR3 nucleotide sequence: TGTGCCAGCAGCGGGGGACAGGCGATTCCCTACGAGCAGTACTTC. Protein sequence: CASSGGQAIPYEQYF.